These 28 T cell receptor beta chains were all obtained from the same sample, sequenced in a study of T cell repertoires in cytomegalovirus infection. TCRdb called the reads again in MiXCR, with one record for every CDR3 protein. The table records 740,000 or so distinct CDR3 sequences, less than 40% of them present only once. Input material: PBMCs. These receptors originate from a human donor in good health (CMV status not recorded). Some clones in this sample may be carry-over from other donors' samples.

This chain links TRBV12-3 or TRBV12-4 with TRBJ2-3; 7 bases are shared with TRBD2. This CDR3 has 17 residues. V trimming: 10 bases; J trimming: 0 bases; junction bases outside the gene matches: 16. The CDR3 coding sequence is TGTGCCACAAAGCGGGCTAGCGGTGGTCCTAGCACAGATACGCAGTATTTT. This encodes CATKRASGGPSTDTQYF.

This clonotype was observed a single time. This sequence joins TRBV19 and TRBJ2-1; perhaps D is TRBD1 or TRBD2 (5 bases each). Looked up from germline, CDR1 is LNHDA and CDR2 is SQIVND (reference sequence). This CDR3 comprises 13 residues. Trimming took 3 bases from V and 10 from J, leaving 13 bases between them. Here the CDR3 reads CASSILPRGEQFF. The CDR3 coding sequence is TGTGCCAGTAGTATCCTCCCACGGGGCGAGCAGTTCTTC.

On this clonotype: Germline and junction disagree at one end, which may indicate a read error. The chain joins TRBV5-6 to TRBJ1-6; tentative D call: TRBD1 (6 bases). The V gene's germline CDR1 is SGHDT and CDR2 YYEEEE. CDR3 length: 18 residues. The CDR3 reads CASSSPLGGADYNSPHHF. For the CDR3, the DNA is TGTGCCAGCAGCTCCCCCCTAGGGGGTGCTGACTATAATTCACCCCACCACTTT.

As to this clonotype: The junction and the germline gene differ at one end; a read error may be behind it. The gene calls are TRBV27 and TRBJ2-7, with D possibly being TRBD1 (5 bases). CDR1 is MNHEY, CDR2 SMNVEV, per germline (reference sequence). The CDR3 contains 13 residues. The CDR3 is CVSSDGQYDRQYF. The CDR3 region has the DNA TGTGTCAGCAGTGACGGACAATACGACCGGCAGTACTTC.

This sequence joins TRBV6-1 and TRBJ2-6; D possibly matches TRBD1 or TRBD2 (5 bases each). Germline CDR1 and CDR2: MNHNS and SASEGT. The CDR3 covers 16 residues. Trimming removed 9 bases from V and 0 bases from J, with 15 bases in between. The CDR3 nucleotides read TGTGCCAGTCGGGGCAGGAGAAACTCTGGGGCCAACGTCCTGACTTTC. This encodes CASRGRRNSGANVLTF.

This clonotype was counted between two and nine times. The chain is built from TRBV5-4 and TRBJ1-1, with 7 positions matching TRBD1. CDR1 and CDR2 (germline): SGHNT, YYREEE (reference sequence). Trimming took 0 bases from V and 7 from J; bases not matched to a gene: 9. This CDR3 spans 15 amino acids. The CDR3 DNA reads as TGTGCCAGCAGCTTGGTCACAGGGGCCCGAAATGAAGCTTTCTTT. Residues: CASSLVTGARNEAFF.

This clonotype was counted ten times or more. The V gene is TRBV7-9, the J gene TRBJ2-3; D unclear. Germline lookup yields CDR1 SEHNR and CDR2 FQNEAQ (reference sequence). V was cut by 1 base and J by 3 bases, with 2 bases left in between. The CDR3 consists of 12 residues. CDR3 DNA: TGTGCCAGCAGCTTAGAGACAGATACGCAGTATTTT. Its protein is CASSLETDTQYF.

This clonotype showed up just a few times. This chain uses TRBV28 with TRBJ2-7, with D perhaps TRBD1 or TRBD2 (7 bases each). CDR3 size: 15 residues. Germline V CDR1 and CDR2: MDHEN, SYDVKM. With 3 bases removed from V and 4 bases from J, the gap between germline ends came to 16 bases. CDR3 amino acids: CASSFRQGGFYEQYF. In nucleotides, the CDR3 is TGTGCCAGCAGTTTTAGGCAGGGGGGGTTTTACGAGCAGTACTTC.

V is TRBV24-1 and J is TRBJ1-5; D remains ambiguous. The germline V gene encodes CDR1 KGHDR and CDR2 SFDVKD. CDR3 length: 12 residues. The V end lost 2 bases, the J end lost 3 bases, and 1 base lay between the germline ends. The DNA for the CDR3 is TGTGCCACCAGTGATTCCAATCAGCCCCAGCATTTT. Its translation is CATSDSNQPQHF.

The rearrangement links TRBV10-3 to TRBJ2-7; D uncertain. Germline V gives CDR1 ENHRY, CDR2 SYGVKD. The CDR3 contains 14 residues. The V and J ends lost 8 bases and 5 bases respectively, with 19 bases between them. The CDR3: CAISREAGSHEQYF. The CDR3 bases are TGTGCCATCTCCCGCGAAGCCGGGTCCCACGAGCAGTACTTC.

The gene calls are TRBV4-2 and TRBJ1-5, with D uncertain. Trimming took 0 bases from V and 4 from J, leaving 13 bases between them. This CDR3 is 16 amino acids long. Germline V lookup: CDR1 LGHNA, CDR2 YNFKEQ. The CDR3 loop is CASSQELGGSNQPQHF. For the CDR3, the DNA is TGTGCCAGCAGCCAAGAACTAGGAGGGTCAAATCAGCCCCAGCATTTT.

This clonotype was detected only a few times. The CDR3 loop is CASSYSGTSGYNEQFF. The DNA for the CDR3 is TGTGCCAGCAGTTACTCGGGGACTAGCGGATACAATGAGCAGTTCTTC. V is TRBV6-6 and J is TRBJ2-1; 11 positions match TRBD2. The germline CDR1 and CDR2 sequences are MNHNY and SVGAGI (reference sequence). With 0 bases clipped from V and 4 bases from J, the junction kept 2 bases outside the gene matches. This CDR3 region has 16 residues.

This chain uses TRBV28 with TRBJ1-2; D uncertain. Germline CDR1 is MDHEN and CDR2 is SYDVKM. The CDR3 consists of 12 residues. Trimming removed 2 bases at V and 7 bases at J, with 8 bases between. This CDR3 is CASSLASRGYTF. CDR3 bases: TGTGCCAGCAGTTTAGCTTCGCGTGGCTACACCTTC.

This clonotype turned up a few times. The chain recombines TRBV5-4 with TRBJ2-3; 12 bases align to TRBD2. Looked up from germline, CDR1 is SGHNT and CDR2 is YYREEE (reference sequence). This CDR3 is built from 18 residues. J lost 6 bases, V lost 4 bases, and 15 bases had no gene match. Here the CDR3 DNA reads TGTGCCAGCAGCGATTCGTTGGCTAGCGGGGGGGCGTTGGATACGCAGTATTTT. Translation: CASSDSLASGGALDTQYF.

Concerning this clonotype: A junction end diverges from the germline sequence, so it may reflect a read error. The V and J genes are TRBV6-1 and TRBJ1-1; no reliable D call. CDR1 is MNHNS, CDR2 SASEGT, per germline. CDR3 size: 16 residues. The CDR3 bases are TGTGCCAGCAGTTTCCCGGGAACCGGGATGAACACTGAAGATTTCTTT. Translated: CASSFPGTGMNTEDFF.

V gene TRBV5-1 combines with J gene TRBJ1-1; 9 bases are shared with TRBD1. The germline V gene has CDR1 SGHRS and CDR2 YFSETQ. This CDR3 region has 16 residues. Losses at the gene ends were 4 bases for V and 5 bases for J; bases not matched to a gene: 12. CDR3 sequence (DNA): TGCGCCAGCAGCATTACCGGGACAGGGCTGGGGACTGAAGCTTTCTTT. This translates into CASSITGTGLGTEAFF.

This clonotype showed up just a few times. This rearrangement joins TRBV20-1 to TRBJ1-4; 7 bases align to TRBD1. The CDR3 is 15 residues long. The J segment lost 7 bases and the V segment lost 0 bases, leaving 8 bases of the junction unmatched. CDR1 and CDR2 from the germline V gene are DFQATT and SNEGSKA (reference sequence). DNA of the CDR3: TGCAGTGCTAGAGAGGGGACAGTAGACAGTGAAAAACTGTTTTTT. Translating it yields CSAREGTVDSEKLFF.

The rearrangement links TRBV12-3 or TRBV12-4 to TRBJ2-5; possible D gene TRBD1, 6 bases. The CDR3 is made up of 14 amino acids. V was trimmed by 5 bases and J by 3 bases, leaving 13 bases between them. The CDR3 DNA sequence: TGTGCCAGCAGTATAACAGGGACCAAAGAGACCCAGTACTTC. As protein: CASSITGTKETQYF.

This chain's CDR3 is CASSTTGKGRGEQYF. CDR3 nucleotides: TGTGCCAGCAGCACCACAGGAAAAGGTCGAGGGGAGCAGTACTTC. The chain carries TRBV28 and TRBJ2-7; the D gene could be TRBD1 or TRBD2 (5 bases each). Deletions cut 6 bases from V and 7 bases from J, with 22 bases between. The CDR3 covers 15 residues. Germline V gives CDR1 MDHEN, CDR2 SYDVKM.

Here the CDR3 DNA reads TGCGCCAGCAGCCGAAGCTCTAGCGGGGGGTCAGCATATGAGCAGTTCTTC. Its translation is CASSRSSSGGSAYEQFF. The gene calls are TRBV4-1 and TRBJ2-1, with 11 positions matching TRBD2. The CDR3 covers 17 residues. Germline CDR1 reads MGHRA; CDR2 reads YSYEKL. V shed 4 bases and J 8 bases; nucleotides not matched to a gene: 13.

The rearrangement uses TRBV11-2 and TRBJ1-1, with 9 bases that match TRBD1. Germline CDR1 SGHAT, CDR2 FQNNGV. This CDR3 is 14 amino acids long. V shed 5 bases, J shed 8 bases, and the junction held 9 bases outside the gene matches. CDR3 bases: TGTGCCAGCAGCCGAACCACAGGGGGCGAAGAAGCTTTCTTT. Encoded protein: CASSRTTGGEEAFF.

The CDR3, as DNA: TGCAGTGCTAGAGAGGGATGGGCGGGAGGGCTGGACAATGAGCAGTTCTTC. The encoded protein is CSAREGWAGGLDNEQFF. J is TRBJ2-1 and V is TRBV20-1; TRBD2 matches 9 bases. The length of the CDR3 is 17 residues. CDR1 is DFQATT, CDR2 SNEGSKA, per germline (reference sequence). J lost 5 bases, V lost 0 bases, and 11 bases had no gene match.

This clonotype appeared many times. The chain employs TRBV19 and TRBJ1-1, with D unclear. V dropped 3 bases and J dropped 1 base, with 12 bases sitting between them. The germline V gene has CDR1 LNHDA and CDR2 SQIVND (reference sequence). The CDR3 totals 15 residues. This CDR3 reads CASSIVGKGNTEAFF. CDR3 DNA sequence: TGTGCCAGTAGTATCGTCGGAAAGGGGAACACTGAAGCTTTCTTT.

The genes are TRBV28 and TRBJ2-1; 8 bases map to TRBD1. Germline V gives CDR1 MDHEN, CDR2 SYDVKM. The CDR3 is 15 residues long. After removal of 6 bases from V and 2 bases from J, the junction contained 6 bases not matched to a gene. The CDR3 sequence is CASRRQGATYNEQFF. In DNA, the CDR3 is TGTGCCAGCAGACGGCAGGGGGCCACCTACAATGAGCAGTTCTTC.

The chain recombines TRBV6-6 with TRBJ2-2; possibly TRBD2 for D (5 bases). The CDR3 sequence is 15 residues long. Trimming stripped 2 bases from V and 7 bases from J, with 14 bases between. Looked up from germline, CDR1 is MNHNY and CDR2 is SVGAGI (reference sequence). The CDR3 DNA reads TGTGCCAGCAGTTACGTTCCGGGGATAAACGGGGAGCTGTTTTTT. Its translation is CASSYVPGINGELFF.

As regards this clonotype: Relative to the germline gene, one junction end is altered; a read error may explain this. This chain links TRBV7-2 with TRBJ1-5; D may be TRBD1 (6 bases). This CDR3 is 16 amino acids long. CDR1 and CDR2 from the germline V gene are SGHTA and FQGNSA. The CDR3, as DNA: TGTGCCAGCAGCTTTGGGAGTGGGCGCGGAGGACAGCCCCAACATTTT. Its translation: CASSFGSGRGGQPQHF.

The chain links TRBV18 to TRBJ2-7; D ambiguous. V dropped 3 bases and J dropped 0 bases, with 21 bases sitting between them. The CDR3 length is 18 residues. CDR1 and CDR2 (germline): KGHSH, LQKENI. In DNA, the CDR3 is TGTGCCAGCTCACCTTCCTCCGCCTCGCGGTATCCCTCCTACGAGCAGTACTTC. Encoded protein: CASSPSSASRYPSYEQYF.

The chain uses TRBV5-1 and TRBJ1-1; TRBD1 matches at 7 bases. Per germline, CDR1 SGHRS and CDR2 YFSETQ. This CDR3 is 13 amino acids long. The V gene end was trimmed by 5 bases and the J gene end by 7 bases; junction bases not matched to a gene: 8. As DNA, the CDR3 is TGCGCCAGCAGACTCCGGGACAGTGATGAAGCTTTCTTT. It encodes CASRLRDSDEAFF.